The rows below give T cell receptor beta chains drawn from one sample of a study of T cells in Graves' hyperthyroidism and ophthalmopathy. Each CDR3 protein is one row after TCRdb ran MiXCR on the multiplex PCR reads. The repertoire has over 90,000 distinct CDR3 sequences, approximately 48% of them found once; the top ten carry approximately 24%. The sequenced sample was blood. The receptors here all came from a man between 35 and 55 years old with Graves' hyperthyroidism. CDR3s include the opening cysteine and the closing phenylalanine or tryptophan. A D gene is named only where the DNA matches it firmly. Clone size appears in some rows only: once, few, many, or a class for an expanded clone.

TRBJ2-7,many,.,TRBV19,CASSIVVGRSYEQYF,TGTGCCAGTAGTATAGTCGTCGGGCGGTCCTACGAGCAGTACTTC
TRBJ2-5,few,TRBD1,TRBV12-5,CASGLVSSQGARETQYF,TGTGCTAGTGGTTTGGTATCATCTCAGGGGGCGCGGGAGACCCAGTACTTC
TRBJ1-1,.,.,TRBV20-1,CSARVGAGGSEAFF,TGCAGTGCTAGAGTAGGGGCGGGGGGTAGTGAAGCTTTCTTT
TRBJ2-7,.,TRBD1,TRBV5-1,CASSLDGTGIYEQYF,TGCGCCAGCAGCTTGGATGGGACAGGGATCTACGAGCAGTACTTC
TRBJ1-4,many,.,TRBV2,CASSKQAGEKLFF,TGTGCCAGCAGTAAACAGGCGGGTGAAAAACTGTTTTTT
TRBJ2-7,.,.,TRBV15,CATSRDRSSGVYEQYF,TGTGCCACCAGCAGAGATCGGAGCTCTGGGGTGTACGAGCAGTACTTC
TRBJ1-1,.,.,TRBV7-8,CASSGRSEAFF,TGTGCCAGCAGCGGACGGAGTGAAGCTTTCTTT
TRBJ1-5,many,.,TRBV6-1,CASSRGLEQPQHF,TGTGCCAGCAGCCGAGGACTGGAACAGCCCCAGCATTTT
TRBJ2-1,many,.,TRBV5-1,CASSPDSGAGNEQFF,TGCGCCAGCAGCCCGGACTCCGGGGCGGGCAATGAGCAGTTCTTC
TRBJ1-5,many,TRBD1,TRBV12-3/TRBV12-4,CASSPDRAANNQPQHF,TGTGCCAGCAGTCCCGACAGGGCCGCCAACAATCAGCCCCAGCATTTT
TRBJ2-1,.,TRBD2,TRBV7-2,CASSIGLAVYNGQFF,TGTGCCAGTAGTATCGGGCTAGCGGTCTACAATGGGCAGTTCTTC
TRBJ1-2,once,.,TRBV25-1,CASSESGRAYGYTF,TGTGCCAGCAGTGAATCGGGCAGGGCCTATGGCTACACCTTC
TRBJ1-4,many,TRBD1,TRBV5-1,CASSRTGIGEKLFF,TGCGCCAGCAGCCGGACAGGGATTGGTGAAAAACTGTTTTTT
TRBJ2-2,many,.,TRBV15,CATSRGEITNTGELFF,TGTGCCACCAGCAGAGGGGAAATCACGAACACCGGGGAGCTGTTTTTT
TRBJ2-1,many,.,TRBV2,CASSPGQMSSYNEQFF,TGTGCCAGCAGTCCCGGACAGATGAGCTCCTACAATGAGCAGTTCTTC
TRBJ2-3,few,.,TRBV7-2,CASSFGTRPYNEQYF,TGTGCCAGCAGCTTTGGGACAAGACCATACAATGAGCAGTATTTT
TRBJ2-1,many,TRBD1,TRBV7-3,CASSLEGQGSSEQFF,TGTGCCAGCAGCTTAGAGGGACAGGGTAGTAGTGAGCAGTTCTTC
TRBJ1-2,many,TRBD1,TRBV19,CASTSRDRDNGYTF,TGTGCCAGTACCTCCCGGGACAGGGACAATGGCTACACCTTC
TRBJ2-1,.,.,TRBV15,CATSREDTYNEQFF,TGTGCCACCAGCAGAGAGGATACCTACAATGAGCAGTTCTTC
TRBJ2-1,few,.,TRBV7-2,CASSLNPPSYNEQFF,TGTGCCAGCAGTTTAAATCCCCCCTCCTACAATGAGCAGTTCTTC
TRBJ2-7,.,TRBD1,TRBV7-6,CASSSGLGQTGLEQYF,TGCGCCAGCAGCTCAGGGTTGGGGCAGACAGGGCTCGAGCAGTACTTC
TRBJ2-7,few,.,TRBV30,CAWSVYPGYEQYF,TGTGCCTGGAGTGTATACCCGGGCTACGAGCAGTACTTC
TRBJ1-5,many,.,TRBV19,CASRDISNQPQHF,TGTGCCAGTAGGGACATTAGCAATCAGCCCCAGCATTTT
TRBJ2-3,many,TRBD1,TRBV7-2,CASSLGIGTVSTDTQYF,TGTGCCAGCAGTTTGGGGATTGGGACAGTATCCACGGATACGCAGTATTTT
TRBJ1-4,many,TRBD1,TRBV13,CASSLAGGQGNEKLFF,TGTGCCAGCAGCTTAGCTGGTGGACAGGGGAATGAAAAACTGTTTTTT
TRBJ2-3,.,TRBD1,TRBV5-1,CASSWNRGDTQYF,TGCGCCAGCAGTTGGAACAGGGGAGATACGCAGTATTTT
TRBJ2-7,once,TRBD1,TRBV7-8,CASSRNRDRGLYEQYF,TGTGCCAGCAGCAGGAACCGGGACAGGGGGCTCTACGAGCAGTACTTC
TRBJ2-3,few,TRBD2,TRBV30,CAWSSVPGLAGTTDTQYF,TGTGCCTGGAGTTCTGTCCCGGGACTAGCGGGAACCACAGATACGCAGTATTTT
TRBJ2-1,.,TRBD2,TRBV6-5,CASRSTGGANVQFF,TGTGCCAGCAGATCCACCGGGGGGGCCAATGTGCAGTTCTTC
TRBJ1-1,.,.,TRBV29-1,CSAGTHLTEAFF,TGCAGCGCGGGAACACATTTAACTGAAGCTTTCTTT
TRBJ2-7,.,TRBD2,TRBV20-1,CSATGLADEQYF,TGCAGTGCAACGGGACTAGCGGACGAGCAGTACTTC
TRBJ1-2,.,TRBD1,TRBV28,CASSATGTGNNGYTF,TGTGCCAGCAGTGCAACCGGGACAGGAAACAATGGCTACACCTTC
TRBJ1-1,.,.,TRBV25-1,CASSEYRAGNTEAFF,TGTGCCAGCAGTGAATATCGGGCGGGGAACACTGAAGCTTTCTTT
TRBJ2-3,many,.,TRBV19,CASSIDRLGTDTQYF,TGTGCCAGTAGTATAGATCGACTAGGGACAGATACGCAGTATTTT
TRBJ1-2,.,TRBD1,TRBV7-2,CASSDGTGTNYGHTF,TGTGCCAGCAGTGACGGGACAGGAACTAACTATGGCCACACCTTC